Below are 4 T cell receptor beta chains sequenced from a single sample in a study of T cell responses to AZD1222 COVID-19 vaccine. TCRdb's table, derived via immunoSEQ multiplex PCR, lists solely in-frame clones and lacks some. Here the sample spans 140,000 to 150,000 clones, approximately 90% being singletons. The source was peripheral blood, collected on day 0 of AZD1222 vaccination. The receptors shown here come from an adult in good health.

J is TRBJ2-3 and V is TRBV12-3 or TRBV12-4; D tentatively fits TRBD1 or TRBD2 (5 bases each). This CDR3 is built from 13 residues. V shed 11 bases and J shed 0 bases, with 12 bases lying between them. This CDR3 is CALGALSTDTQYF. CDR3 sequence (DNA): TGTGCCCTCGGGGCCCTTAGCACAGATACGCAGTATTTT.

This clone was picked up one time. The chain combines TRBV19 with TRBJ2-5; perhaps TRBD2 as D (6 bases). The CDR3 runs 15 residues. With 6 bases removed from V and 1 base from J, the gap between germline ends came to 15 bases. In germline, CDR1 is LNHDA, CDR2 SQIVND (reference sequence). CDR3 coding DNA: TGTGCCAGTAGGGGAATAGCGGTTGGCCAAGAGACCCAGTACTTC. Translating gives CASRGIAVGQETQYF.

The chain combines TRBV2 with TRBJ1-6; no reliable D call. V lost 4 bases and J 11 bases, leaving 15 bases between the germline ends. Germline loops: CDR1 SNHLY, CDR2 FYNNEI. The CDR3 is 14 residues long. This chain's CDR3 is CASSGTLTLTPLHF. CDR3 nucleotides: TGTGCCAGCAGTGGGACCCTAACCCTAACACCCCTCCACTTT.

The rearrangement joins TRBV5-1 to TRBJ1-1; D is uncertain. This CDR3 has 14 amino acids. CDR1 and CDR2 (germline): SGHRS, YFSETQ. V lost 4 bases to trimming and J lost 1 base, with 11 bases between them. CDR3 residues: CASSPGRQNTEAFF. CDR3 bases: TGCGCCAGCAGCCCGGGCCGGCAGAACACTGAAGCTTTCTTT.